This TCR beta chain stems from a study of graft-versus-host responses after intestinal transplantation. The CDR3 covers 14 residues. Germline V CDR1 and CDR2: LNHDA, SQIVND (reference sequence). J lost 5 bases, V lost 4 bases, and 4 bases had no gene match. Profiling relied on immunoSEQ multiplex PCR, and the TCRdb table lists in-frame clones only, not all of them. The table records approximately 78,000 clones, around 90% of them present only once. This clone has more than one count but fewer than ten. Its antigen is not identified. The sample in question was unstimulated CD8+ T cells sorted from spleen or lymph node cells, obtained before transplant. This receptor was obtained from a human donor who was the organ donor for an intestinal transplant. The chain links TRBV19 to TRBJ1-5, with TRBD1 matching 8 bases. The chain's CDR3 is CASSTDRDYQPQHF. The CDR3, as DNA: TGTGCCAGTAGTACGGACAGGGACTATCAGCCCCAGCATTTT.